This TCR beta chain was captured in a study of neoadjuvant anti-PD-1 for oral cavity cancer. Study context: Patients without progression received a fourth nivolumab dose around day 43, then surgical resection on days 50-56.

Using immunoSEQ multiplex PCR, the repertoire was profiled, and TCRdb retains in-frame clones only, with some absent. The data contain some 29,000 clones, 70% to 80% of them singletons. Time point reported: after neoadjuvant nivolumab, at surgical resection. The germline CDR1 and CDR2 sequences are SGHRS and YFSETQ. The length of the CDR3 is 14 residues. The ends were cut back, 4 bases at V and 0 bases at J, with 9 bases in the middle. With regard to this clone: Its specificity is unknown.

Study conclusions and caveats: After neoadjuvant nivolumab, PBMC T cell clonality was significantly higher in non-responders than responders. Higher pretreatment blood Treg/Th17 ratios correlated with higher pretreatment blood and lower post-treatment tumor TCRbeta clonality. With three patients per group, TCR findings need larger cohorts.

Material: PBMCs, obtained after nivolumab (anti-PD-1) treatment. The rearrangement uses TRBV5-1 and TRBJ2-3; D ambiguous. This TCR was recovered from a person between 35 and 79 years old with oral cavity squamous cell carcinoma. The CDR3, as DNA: TGCGCCAGCAGCCAAGGACCTAGCACAGATACGCAGTATTTT. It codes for CASSQGPSTDTQYF.